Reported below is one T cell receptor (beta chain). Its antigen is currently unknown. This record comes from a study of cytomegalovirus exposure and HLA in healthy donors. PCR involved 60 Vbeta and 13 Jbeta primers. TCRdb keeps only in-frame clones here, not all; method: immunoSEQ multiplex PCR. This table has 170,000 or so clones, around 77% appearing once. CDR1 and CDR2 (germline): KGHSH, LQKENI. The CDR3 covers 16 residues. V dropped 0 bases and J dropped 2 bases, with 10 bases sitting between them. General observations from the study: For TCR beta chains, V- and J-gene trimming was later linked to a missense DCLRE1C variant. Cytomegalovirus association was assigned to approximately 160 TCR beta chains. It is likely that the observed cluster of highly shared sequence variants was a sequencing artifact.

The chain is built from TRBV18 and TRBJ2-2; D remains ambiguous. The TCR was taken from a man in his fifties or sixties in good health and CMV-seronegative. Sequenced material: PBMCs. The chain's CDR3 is CASSPPPGGNTGELFF. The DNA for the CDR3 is TGTGCCAGCTCACCACCACCAGGTGGCAACACCGGGGAGCTGTTTTTT.